This T cell receptor (beta chain) was sequenced for a study of cytomegalovirus exposure and HLA in healthy donors. The PCR used 60 Vbeta and 13 Jbeta primers. The table came from immunoSEQ multiplex PCR; TCRdb's copy has only in-frame clones and leaves some out. The data show some 150,000 clones, with more than 75% seen just once and approximately 3.2% held by the top ten. Concerning this clone: Its cognate antigen is unknown.

Points from the study as a whole: Diagnosis of cytomegalovirus status made by the classifier reportedly showed high specificity and sensitivity. Association of a missense DCLRE1C variant with TCR beta V- and J-gene trimming was reported in a later analysis. About 150 TCR beta chains were listed as cytomegalovirus-associated.

This clonotype was obtained from a man aged 18 to 29 in good health and CMV-seropositive. The sample taken for sequencing was PBMCs.

In DNA form, the CDR3 reads TGTGCCAGCAGTCCGGGACTAGCAGTATCCACCGGGGAGCTGTTTTTT. Its translation is CASSPGLAVSTGELFF. This chain links TRBV7-3 with TRBJ2-2, with 9 bases fitting TRBD2. Germline V gene data show CDR1 as SGHTA and CDR2 as FQGTGA. With V trimmed by 6 bases and J by 4 bases, 9 bases remained unmatched. The CDR3 is made up of 16 amino acids. The full variable domain, with the rest looked up from reference TRBV7-3 and TRBJ2-2, is GAGVSQTPSNKVTEKGKYVELRCDPISGHTALYWYRQSLGQGPEFLIYFQGTGAADDSGLPNDRFFAVRPEGSVSTLKIQRTERGDSAVYLCASSPGLAVSTGELFFGEGSRLTVL.